The rows below give T cell receptor beta chains drawn from one sample of a study of cytomegalovirus exposure and HLA in healthy donors. Repertoires were generated with immunoSEQ multiplex PCR, while TCRdb's copy carries only in-frame clones and drops some. The sample shows under 200,000 clones, 96% of them seen only once. Material for sequencing was PBMCs. All receptors come from a woman between 18 and 30 years old in good health and CMV-seronegative. The CDR3 runs from the conserved cysteine through the conserved F or W. D genes are given only for firm matches. Size is omitted from some rows. Given values are once, few, many or a class for expanded clones.

>.|TRBV19|.|TRBJ2-7
CASTHSGILFHF
TGTGCCAGTACTCATTCCGGGATCCTTTTTCACTTC
>.|TRBV7-8|TRBD1|TRBJ2-7
CASSSSTRTGKGEQYF
TGTGCCAGCAGCTCCAGCACACGGACAGGGAAAGGCGAGCAGTACTTC
>.|TRBV7-3|.|TRBJ1-1
CASSLKETDEAFF
TGTGCCAGCAGCTTAAAGGAGACAGATGAAGCTTTCTTT
>.|TRBV5-1|TRBD2|TRBJ2-7
CASSLVAGAPYEQYF
TGCGCCAGCAGCTTAGTAGCGGGGGCTCCGTACGAGCAGTACTTC
>.|TRBV18|TRBD1|TRBJ2-7
CASSASPGQGPYEQYF
TGTGCCAGCTCAGCTTCGCCGGGACAGGGGCCTTACGAGCAGTACTTC
>.|TRBV9|.|TRBJ1-2
CASSVGGREDGYTF
TGTGCCAGCAGCGTAGGCGGTAGGGAGGACGGCTACACCTTC
>.|TRBV27|.|TRBJ1-2
CASSLQSRGTQRGYTF
TGTGCCAGCAGTTTGCAAAGCCGAGGGACTCAGAGGGGCTACACCTTC
>once|TRBV21-1|.|TRBJ2-3
CASSKGGGSTDTQYF
TGTGCCAGCAGCAAAGGGGGGGGGAGCACAGATACGCAGTATTTT
>.|TRBV5-6|.|TRBJ2-1
CASSFPITVVENEQFF
TGTGCCAGCAGCTTCCCGATAACCGTCGTGGAGAATGAGCAGTTCTTC
>.|TRBV5-4|.|TRBJ1-2
CASSLPWKGVVGYTF
TGTGCCAGCAGCTTGCCCTGGAAGGGGGTTGTTGGCTACACCTTC
>.|TRBV9|TRBD2|TRBJ2-3
CASSVASGGARDTQYF
TGTGCCAGCAGCGTAGCTAGCGGGGGAGCGAGGGATACGCAGTATTTT
>.|TRBV5-1|.|TRBJ2-6
CASSSRRDSGANVLTF
TGCGCCAGCAGCAGCAGACGGGACTCTGGGGCCAACGTCCTGACTTTC
>.|TRBV27|TRBD1|TRBJ1-3
CASSFPRGGDRGSGNTIYF
TGTGCCAGCAGTTTCCCCCGGGGGGGGGACAGGGGCTCTGGAAACACCATATATTTT
>.|TRBV6-1|TRBD2|TRBJ2-1
CASSSLAGGYEQFF
TGTGCCAGCTCTTCGCTAGCGGGGGGTTATGAGCAGTTCTTC
>once|TRBV5-1|.|TRBJ2-5
CASSFSTGQETQYF
TGCGCCAGCAGCTTCTCTACGGGTCAAGAGACCCAGTACTTC
>.|TRBV6-5|.|TRBJ2-3
CASSSSTDTQYF
TGTGCCAGCAGTTCTAGCACAGATACGCAGTATTTT
>.|TRBV7-8|TRBD2|TRBJ2-3
CASSLGRLAGGRVGTDTQYF
TGTGCCAGCAGCTTGGGACGACTAGCGGGGGGGCGCGTGGGCACAGATACGCAGTATTTT
>.|TRBV9|TRBD2|TRBJ2-7
CASSVGPSGGTYEQYF
TGTGCCAGCAGCGTAGGCCCTAGCGGGGGGACCTACGAGCAGTACTTC
>.|TRBV15|TRBD2|TRBJ2-5
CATSRPGLAAETQYF
TGTGCCACCAGCAGACCGGGACTAGCGGCAGAGACCCAGTACTTC
>.|TRBV19|TRBD2|TRBJ2-1
CASRLAGGNNEQFF
TGTGCCAGTAGACTAGCGGGGGGGAACAATGAGCAGTTCTTC
>.|TRBV5-4|.|TRBJ2-1
CASEGGAENEQFF
TGTGCCAGCGAAGGGGGGGCTGAGAATGAGCAGTTCTTC
>.|TRBV9|.|TRBJ2-3
CASSVAGGPTDTQYF
TGTGCCAGCAGCGTAGCGGGGGGCCCCACAGATACGCAGTATTTT
>.|TRBV4-1|.|TRBJ1-4
CASSQGGPGVNEKLFF
TGCGCCAGCAGCCAAGGCGGGCCAGGGGTTAATGAAAAACTGTTTTTT
>.|TRBV10-1|TRBD2|TRBJ2-5
CASSASSGVETQYF
TGCGCCAGCAGTGCGTCTAGCGGGGTGGAGACCCAGTACTTC
>once|TRBV29-1|TRBD2|TRBJ2-3
CSVFLAGISDTQYF
TGCAGCGTTTTCCTAGCGGGGATTTCAGATACGCAGTATTTT
>.|TRBV5-6|.|TRBJ1-4
CASSLVGRGNEKLFF
TGTGCCAGCAGCTTGGTTGGCAGGGGAAATGAAAAACTGTTTTTT
>.|TRBV29-1|.|TRBJ2-5
CSVDSRKETQYF
TGCAGCGTTGATTCGCGAAAAGAGACCCAGTACTTC
>.|TRBV4-3|TRBD1|TRBJ2-7
CASSQETGTVSYEQYF
TGCGCCAGCAGCCAAGAGACCGGGACAGTCTCCTACGAGCAGTACTTC
>.|TRBV6-1|.|TRBJ2-1
CASRVTGRDSNEQFF
TGTGCCAGCAGGGTCACTGGAAGAGACAGTAATGAGCAGTTCTTC
>few|TRBV6-5|.|TRBJ2-1
CASSVQFHNEQFF
TGTGCCAGCAGTGTTCAATTCCACAATGAGCAGTTCTTC
>.|TRBV18|.|TRBJ2-2
CASSPQDTGTGELFF
TGTGCCAGCTCACCACAAGATACAGGGACCGGGGAGCTGTTTTTT
>.|TRBV7-8|TRBD2|TRBJ2-7
CASSLPPGGFEQYF
TGTGCCAGCAGCTTACCACCGGGAGGATTCGAGCAGTACTTC
>.|TRBV4-2|TRBD2|TRBJ2-2
CASSQLSGGYTGELFF
TGTGCCAGCAGCCAACTTAGCGGGGGGTACACCGGGGAGCTGTTTTTT
>.|TRBV4-3|.|TRBJ1-1
CASSQVLRQFNTEAFF
TGCGCCAGCAGCCAAGTCCTCAGACAGTTTAACACTGAAGCTTTCTTT
>.|TRBV19|.|TRBJ1-2
CASPLLEVDFNYGYTF
TGTGCCAGTCCATTATTGGAGGTCGACTTCAACTATGGCTACACCTTC
>.|TRBV5-8|TRBD1|TRBJ1-2
CASSPHRGRFGYTF
TGTGCCAGCAGCCCCCACAGGGGGCGTTTTGGCTACACCTTC
>.|TRBV15|.|TRBJ2-7
CATSRAKGGRAGSEQYF
TGTGCCACCAGCAGAGCCAAGGGGGGGCGAGCGGGGTCCGAGCAGTACTTC
>.|TRBV5-1|TRBD1|TRBJ2-2
CASSLSTDRVRAGELFF
TGCGCCAGCAGCTTGTCTACGGACAGGGTAAGGGCCGGGGAGCTGTTTTTT
>.|TRBV7-3|TRBD2|TRBJ2-3
CASSYGGSSTDTQYF
TGTGCCAGCAGCTACGGCGGGAGTAGCACAGATACGCAGTATTTT
>.|TRBV19|TRBD1|TRBJ1-5
CASSWDRRGGQPQHF
TGTGCCAGTAGCTGGGACAGGAGAGGAGGCCAGCCCCAGCATTTT